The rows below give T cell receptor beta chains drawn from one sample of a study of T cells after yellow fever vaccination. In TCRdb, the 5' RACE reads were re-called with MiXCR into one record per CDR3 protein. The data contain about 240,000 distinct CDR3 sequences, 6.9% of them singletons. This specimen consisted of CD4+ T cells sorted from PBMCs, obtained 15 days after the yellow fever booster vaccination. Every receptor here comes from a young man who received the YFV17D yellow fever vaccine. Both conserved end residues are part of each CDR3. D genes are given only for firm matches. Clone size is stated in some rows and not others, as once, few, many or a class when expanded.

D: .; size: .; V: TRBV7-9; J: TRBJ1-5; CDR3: CASSHGYGSANQPQHF; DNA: TGTGCCAGCAGCCACGGGTATGGTTCAGCAAATCAGCCCCAGCATTTT
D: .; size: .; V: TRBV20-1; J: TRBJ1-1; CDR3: CSARDGVVKAFF; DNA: TGCAGTGCTAGAGATGGAGTAGTTAAAGCTTTCTTT
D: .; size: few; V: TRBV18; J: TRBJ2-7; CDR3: CASSPIELGYEQYF; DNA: TGTGCCAGCTCACCGATCGAGCTTGGCTACGAGCAGTACTTC
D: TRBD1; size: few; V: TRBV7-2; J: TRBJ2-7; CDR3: CASSKDRGTYEQYF; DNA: TGTGCCAGCAGCAAAGACAGGGGAACCTACGAGCAGTACTTC
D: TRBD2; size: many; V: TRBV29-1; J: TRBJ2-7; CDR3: CSVTSGYEQYF; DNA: TGCAGCGTTACTAGCGGGTACGAGCAGTACTTC
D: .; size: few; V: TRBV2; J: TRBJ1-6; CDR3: CASSEDLGGSSPLHF; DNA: TGTGCCAGCAGTGAAGATCTAGGTGGATCTTCACCCCTCCACTTT
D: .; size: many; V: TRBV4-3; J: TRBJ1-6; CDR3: CASSQEWHLNTPLHF; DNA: TGCGCCAGCAGCCAAGAGTGGCACCTTAACACACCCCTCCACTTT
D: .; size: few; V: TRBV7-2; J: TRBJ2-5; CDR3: CASSVTLKETQYF; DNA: TGTGCCAGCAGCGTAACACTTAAAGAGACCCAGTACTTC
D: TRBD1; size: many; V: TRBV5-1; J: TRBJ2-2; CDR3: CASRDLGTGVSGELFF; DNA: TGCGCCAGCAGGGACCTCGGGACAGGGGTTTCCGGGGAGCTGTTTTTT
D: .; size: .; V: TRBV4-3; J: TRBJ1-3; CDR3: CASSQVGKTATSGNTIYF; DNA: TGCGCCAGCAGCCAAGTGGGTAAAACAGCTACCTCTGGAAACACCATATATTTT
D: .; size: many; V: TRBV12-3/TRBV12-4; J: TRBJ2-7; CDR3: CATGIGGEQYF; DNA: TGTGCCACCGGGATCGGAGGCGAGCAGTACTTC
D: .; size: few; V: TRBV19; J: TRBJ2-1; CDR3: CASSRGNRFSYNEQFF; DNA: TGTGCCAGTAGCCGGGGTAATAGGTTTTCCTACAATGAGCAGTTCTTC
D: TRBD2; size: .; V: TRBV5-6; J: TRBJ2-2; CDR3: CASKLAGDGGELFF; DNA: TGTGCCAGCAAACTAGCGGGAGACGGCGGGGAGCTGTTTTTT
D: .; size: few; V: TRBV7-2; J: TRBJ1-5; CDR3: CASSHGGAQPQHF; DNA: TGTGCCAGCAGCCACGGGGGGGCACAGCCCCAGCATTTT
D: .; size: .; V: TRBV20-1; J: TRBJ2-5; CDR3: CSARDSGGSQTQYF; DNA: TGCAGTGCTAGAGATTCAGGGGGGAGTCAGACCCAGTACTTC
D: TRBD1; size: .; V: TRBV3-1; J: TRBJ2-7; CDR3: CASSQGGQAAGEQYF; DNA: TGTGCCAGCAGCCAAGGGGGACAGGCGGCTGGAGAGCAGTACTTC
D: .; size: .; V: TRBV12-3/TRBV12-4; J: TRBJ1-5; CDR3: CASSFLGPNQPQHF; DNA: TGTGCCAGCAGTTTCTTGGGCCCAAATCAGCCCCAGCATTTT
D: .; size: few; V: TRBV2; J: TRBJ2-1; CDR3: CASRTTESAPEQFF; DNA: TGTGCCAGCAGGACCACGGAGTCAGCCCCTGAGCAGTTCTTC
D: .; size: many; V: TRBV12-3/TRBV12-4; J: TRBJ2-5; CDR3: CASSLPPRGGWEETQYF; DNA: TGTGCCAGCAGTTTACCCCCCAGGGGAGGTTGGGAAGAGACCCAGTACTTC
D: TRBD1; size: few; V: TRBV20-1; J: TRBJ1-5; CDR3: CSARSGTGGGQPQHF; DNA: TGCAGTGCTAGATCCGGGACAGGGGGGGGACAGCCCCAGCATTTT